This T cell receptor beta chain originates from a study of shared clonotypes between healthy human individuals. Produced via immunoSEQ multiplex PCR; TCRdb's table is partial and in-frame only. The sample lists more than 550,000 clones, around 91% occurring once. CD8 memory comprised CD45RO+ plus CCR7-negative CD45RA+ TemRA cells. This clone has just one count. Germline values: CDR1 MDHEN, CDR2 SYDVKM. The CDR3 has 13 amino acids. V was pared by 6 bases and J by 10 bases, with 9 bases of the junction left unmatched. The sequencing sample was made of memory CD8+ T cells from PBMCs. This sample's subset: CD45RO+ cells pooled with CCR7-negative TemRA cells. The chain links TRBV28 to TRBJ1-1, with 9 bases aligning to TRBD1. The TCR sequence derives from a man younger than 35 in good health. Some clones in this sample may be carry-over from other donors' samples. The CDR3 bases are TGTGCCAGCAGACCCGACAGGGGGAGACCAGCTTTCTTT. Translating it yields CASRPDRGRPAFF.